Presented here are 30 T cell receptor beta chains from one specimen sequenced in a study of shared clonotypes between healthy human individuals. Profiled with immunoSEQ multiplex PCR; TCRdb holds only in-frame clones, not every one. Among over 2 million clones listed, less than 95% were seen once. Sequenced material: naive CD4+ T cells from PBMCs. Subset reported: CD45RA+ positively selected. Receptors were obtained from a man between 18 and 35 years old in good health. Some clones in this sample may be carry-over from other donors' samples.

The J gene is TRBJ2-7, the V gene TRBV28; 7 nucleotides match TRBD2. The germline V gene has CDR1 MDHEN and CDR2 SYDVKM. Unmatched junction bases numbered 12, after V lost 6 bases and J lost 4 bases. The CDR3 is made up of 15 amino acids. CDR3 protein: CASSFTGTTPYEQYF. The CDR3 nucleotides are TGTGCCAGCAGCTTTACCGGGACTACTCCGTACGAGCAGTACTTC.

The chain is built from TRBV7-9 and TRBJ1-5; no clear D gene. The V gene lost 5 bases and the J gene lost 4 bases, with 9 bases spanning the gap. CDR3 length equals 13 residues. Germline loops: CDR1 SEHNR, CDR2 FQNEAQ (reference sequence). The CDR3: CASSNIANQPQHF. CDR3 sequence (DNA): TGTGCCAGCAGCAATATTGCGAATCAGCCCCAGCATTTT. The full variable domain, its missing parts supplied by reference TRBV7-9 and TRBJ1-5, is DTGVSQNPRHKITKRGQNVTFRCDPISEHNRLYWYRQTLGQGPEFLTYFQNEAQLEKSRLLSDRFSAERPKGSFSTLEIQRTEQGDSAMYLCASSNIANQPQHFGDGTRLSIL.

This clone was seen only once. The chain combines TRBV19 with TRBJ2-1, with D perhaps given as TRBD1 or TRBD2 (5 bases each). This CDR3 has 13 amino acids. V was pared by 6 bases and J by 5 bases, with 11 bases between. Germline-derived CDR1 and CDR2 are LNHDA and SQIVND (reference sequence). The CDR3 sequence: CASRRDGDNEQFF. The DNA of the CDR3 is TGTGCCAGTAGAAGGGACGGGGACAATGAGCAGTTCTTC.

The sample holds one count of this clone. The rearrangement joins TRBV7-2 to TRBJ2-1; 15 bases map to TRBD2. J was trimmed by 6 bases and V by 3 bases; bases with no gene match: 6. Per germline, CDR1 SGHTA and CDR2 FQGNSA. This CDR3 region has 17 residues. CDR3 protein: CASSFDWTSGRANEQFF. DNA for the CDR3: TGTGCCAGCAGCTTCGATTGGACTAGCGGGAGGGCCAATGAGCAGTTCTTC.

This chain uses TRBV4-2 with TRBJ2-1; D not resolved. The CDR3 has 15 amino acids. Germline V CDR1 and CDR2: LGHNA, YNFKEQ. The V and J ends lost 0 bases and 7 bases respectively, with 13 bases between them. CDR3 sequence reads: CASSQESNSLNEQFF. The CDR3 DNA reads as TGTGCCAGCAGCCAAGAATCGAACTCCCTAAATGAGCAGTTCTTC.

Worth noting for this clone: The junction and the germline gene differ at one end; a read error may be behind it. The gene calls are TRBV4-1 and TRBJ1-3; weak D call: TRBD1 (5 bases). The CDR3 is 16 residues long. Per the germline V gene, CDR1 is MGHRA and CDR2 is YSYEKL. The CDR3 reads CASNQDPRGGGNTIYF. The CDR3 bases are TGCGCCAGCAACCAAGATCCCCGGGGCGGTGGAAACACCATATATTTT.

The V call is TRBV18, the J call TRBJ1-2, with no clear D. This CDR3 is 16 amino acids long. The V and J ends lost 1 base and 1 base respectively, with 13 bases between them. CDR1 KGHSH and CDR2 LQKENI come from the germline V gene. The CDR3 DNA reads as TGTGCCAGCTCACCACAAGGTGGACGGAATAACTATGGCTACACCTTC. The encoded protein is CASSPQGGRNNYGYTF.

This clone came up once. The chain joins TRBV6-1 to TRBJ1-2; possible D gene TRBD1, 6 bases. Germline CDR1 and CDR2: MNHNS and SASEGT. CDR3 length: 16 residues. V was shortened by 4 bases and J by 5 bases, with 20 bases between the two germline ends. The CDR3 bases are TGTGCCAGCAGTGTTGTAACGGGACAAAGAGCTTATGGCTACACCTTC. Its protein product is CASSVVTGQRAYGYTF.

This chain connects TRBV5-1 to TRBJ1-3; D perhaps matches TRBD1 (6 bases). The CDR3 runs 17 residues. V shed 2 bases and J shed 0 bases, with 15 bases lying between them. The V gene's germline CDR1 is SGHRS and CDR2 YFSETQ. CDR3 amino acids: CASSLLAGVVSGNTIYF. Written as DNA, the CDR3 is TGCGCCAGCAGCTTACTTGCAGGGGTCGTCTCTGGAAACACCATATATTTT.

DNA of the CDR3: TGTGCCAGCAGCCAATCGTCCAGAAAGGGGGAAAAACTGTTTTTT. This translates into CASSQSSRKGEKLFF. The rearrangement links TRBV16 to TRBJ1-4; TRBD1 might be the D (5 bases). The CDR3 spans 15 residues. Per the germline V gene, CDR1 is KGHSY and CDR2 is FQNENV. V lost 0 bases to trimming and J lost 8 bases, with 13 bases between them.

The chain couples TRBV11-2 to TRBJ2-2, with TRBD2 matching over 10 bases. The length of the CDR3 is 16 residues. V trimming: 2 bases; J trimming: 6 bases; junction bases outside the gene matches: 6. Germline CDR1 SGHAT, CDR2 FQNNGV. The CDR3 protein is CASSLSSGSVSGELFF. The CDR3 nucleotides read TGTGCCAGCAGCTTATCTAGCGGGAGCGTTTCCGGGGAGCTGTTTTTT.

The table lists this clone with a count of one. The V call is TRBV7-2, the J call TRBJ1-5; D not resolved. The CDR3 is made up of 13 amino acids. The V gene's germline CDR1 is SGHTA and CDR2 FQGNSA. V was pared by 5 bases and J by 6 bases, with 11 bases between. CDR3 region: CASSPGRGQPQHF. The CDR3 DNA follows: TGTGCCAGCAGCCCCGGTCGTGGTCAGCCCCAGCATTTT.

The DNA for the CDR3 is TGTGCCAGCAGACCCCAAGACAGGACACTTAGAGAGCAGTACTTC. Translating it yields CASRPQDRTLREQYF. The chain couples TRBV28 to TRBJ2-7, with a tentative D call TRBD1 (6 bases). V gave up 6 bases and J gave up 7 bases, with 22 bases separating them. Per the germline V gene, CDR1 is MDHEN and CDR2 is SYDVKM. The CDR3 totals 15 residues.

The CDR3 region has the DNA TGTGCCAGCAGTTACTTCAGGGGAATCGGTCCCGGGGAGCTGTTTTTT. This translates into CASSYFRGIGPGELFF. The chain uses TRBV6-6 and TRBJ2-2; tentative D call: TRBD1 (6 bases). This CDR3 has 16 amino acids. V lost 1 base and J 6 bases, leaving 15 bases between the germline ends. CDR1 is MNHNY and CDR2 is SVGAGI in the germline V gene (reference sequence).

This sequence joins TRBV4-2 and TRBJ2-3, with D maybe TRBD2 (5 bases). V gave up 0 bases and J gave up 3 bases, with 16 bases separating them. Germline CDR1 reads LGHNA; CDR2 reads YNFKEQ. This CDR3 comprises 17 residues. CDR3 loop: CASSQDVSAPVTDTQYF. The CDR3 nucleotides read TGTGCCAGCAGCCAAGATGTTAGCGCGCCTGTTACAGATACGCAGTATTTT.

The chain recombines TRBV29-1 with TRBJ2-5; no definite D call. Trimming pared 6 bases from V and 0 bases from J, leaving 11 bases between. The CDR3 has 13 residues. Germline V gives CDR1 SQVTM, CDR2 ANQGSEA. The CDR3 reads CSVAGRNQETQYF. DNA of the CDR3: TGCAGCGTGGCCGGACGGAACCAAGAGACCCAGTACTTC.

V is TRBV6-1 and J is TRBJ1-4, with 9 bases identical to TRBD1. CDR1 MNHNS and CDR2 SASEGT come from the germline V gene. V trimming: 4 bases; J trimming: 6 bases; junction bases outside the gene matches: 9. The CDR3 sequence is 16 residues long. DNA for the CDR3: TGTGCCAGCAGTGTCCGTGGGGACAGGGCGTATGAAAAACTGTTTTTT. Its translation is CASSVRGDRAYEKLFF.

This clone has a single count. The rearrangement links TRBV11-2 to TRBJ1-1, with 8 bases identical to TRBD1. After removal of 5 bases from V and 7 bases from J, the junction contained 12 bases not matched to a gene. The length of the CDR3 is 15 residues. Per the germline V gene, CDR1 is SGHAT and CDR2 is FQNNGV. The CDR3 DNA sequence: TGTGCCAGCAGCCCGACTTTGCAGGGGGCGCGTGAAGCTTTCTTT. This translates into CASSPTLQGAREAFF.

The genes are TRBV11-1 and TRBJ2-5, with 8 bases matching TRBD1. The CDR3 consists of 14 residues. Germline CDR1 is SGHAT and CDR2 is FQDESV (reference sequence). V gave up 5 bases and J gave up 0 bases; unmatched junction bases: 2. The chain's CDR3 is CASSPGQDQETQYF. CDR3 in DNA: TGTGCCAGCAGCCCGGGACAGGACCAAGAGACCCAGTACTTC.

The chain combines TRBV2 with TRBJ2-2; weak D call: TRBD2 (5 bases). The germline CDR1 and CDR2 sequences are SNHLY and FYNNEI. This CDR3 has 14 residues. V dropped 6 bases and J dropped 2 bases, with 10 bases sitting between them. CDR3 region: CASRVEGNTGELFF. The CDR3 DNA reads TGTGCCAGCAGGGTCGAGGGTAACACCGGGGAGCTGTTTTTT.

The V and J genes are TRBV6-4 and TRBJ1-2; 7 bases agree with TRBD1. In germline, CDR1 is MRHNA, CDR2 SNTAGT. This CDR3 is 14 amino acids long. With 4 bases clipped from V and 3 bases from J, the junction kept 5 bases outside the gene matches. CDR3 residues: CASSARGTDYGYTF. The CDR3 DNA reads as TGTGCCAGCAGTGCGCGGGGGACAGACTATGGCTACACCTTC.

The chain carries TRBV7-2 and TRBJ2-5; either TRBD1 or TRBD2 may supply D (5 bases each). The V end was cut by 5 bases, the J end by 1 base, with 20 bases between. This CDR3 has 17 residues. Germline values: CDR1 SGHTA, CDR2 FQGNSA. The CDR3, as DNA: TGTGCCAGCAGCCTACCGGGAATTGAGGGGTCCCAAGAGACCCAGTACTTC. It codes for CASSLPGIEGSQETQYF.

This chain links TRBV29-1 with TRBJ1-2; weak D call: TRBD1 (5 bases). Trimming took off 6 bases at V and 4 bases at J, with 9 bases between the two ends. CDR1 and CDR2 (germline): SQVTM, ANQGSEA. This CDR3 region has 11 residues. CDR3 amino acids: CSVGTTYGYTF. The CDR3 DNA follows: TGCAGCGTCGGGACCACCTATGGCTACACCTTC.

V is TRBV2 and J is TRBJ1-2; unclear D gene. The germline V gene encodes CDR1 SNHLY and CDR2 FYNNEI. The CDR3 is 13 amino acids. The V end was cut by 0 bases, the J end by 8 bases, with 10 bases between. The DNA of the CDR3 is TGTGCCAGCAGTGAAGCCGGACTCCGGGGCTACACCTTC. Its protein is CASSEAGLRGYTF.

The chain uses TRBV2 and TRBJ1-1, with a possible D match to TRBD1 (5 bases). CDR1 SNHLY and CDR2 FYNNEI come from the germline V gene. V lost 5 bases, J lost 2 bases, and 12 bases lay in between. The CDR3 totals 14 residues. The CDR3 DNA reads as TGTGCCAGCAGTTTGACAGCCGGAAACACTGAAGCTTTCTTT. Translating gives CASSLTAGNTEAFF.

The chain combines TRBV7-9 with TRBJ2-2, with TRBD2 identical over 8 bases. The V and J ends lost 5 bases and 6 bases, in that order; junction bases with no gene match: 11. Germline CDR1 and CDR2: SEHNR and FQNEAQ (reference sequence). The CDR3 covers 16 residues. The CDR3 here is CASSLFSGGPSGELFF. The DNA of the CDR3 is TGTGCCAGCAGCCTTTTTTCGGGAGGGCCTTCCGGGGAGCTGTTTTTT. Complete variable domain (other parts from reference TRBV7-9 and TRBJ2-2): DTGVSQNPRHKITKRGQNVTFRCDPISEHNRLYWYRQTLGQGPEFLTYFQNEAQLEKSRLLSDRFSAERPKGSFSTLEIQRTEQGDSAMYLCASSLFSGGPSGELFFGEGSRLTVL.

The chain couples TRBV13 to TRBJ2-7; weak D call: TRBD1 (5 bases). Germline-derived CDR1 and CDR2 are PRHDT and FYEKMQ (reference sequence). V lost 2 bases and J lost 0, with 17 bases in between. This CDR3 spans 17 amino acids. CDR3 amino acids: CASSLYFFTGFSYEQYF. The DNA for the CDR3 is TGTGCCAGCAGCTTATATTTTTTTACAGGTTTCTCCTACGAGCAGTACTTC.

This rearrangement joins TRBV28 to TRBJ2-1; maybe TRBD2 (6 bases). From germline, CDR1 is MDHEN and CDR2 SYDVKM. V lost 2 bases to trimming and J lost 1 base, with 15 bases between them. The CDR3 consists of 17 residues. CDR3 sequence reads: CASSLEGRGGSYNEQFF. The DNA of the CDR3 is TGTGCCAGCAGTTTAGAAGGACGCGGAGGGTCCTACAATGAGCAGTTCTTC.

V and J are TRBV28 and TRBJ2-7; the D is unclear. The CDR3 covers 13 residues. Germline V CDR1 and CDR2: MDHEN, SYDVKM. V lost 2 bases and J lost 3, with 8 bases in between. The CDR3 sequence: CASSLSDNYEQYF. The CDR3 region has the DNA TGTGCCAGCAGTTTAAGCGACAACTACGAGCAGTACTTC. Full variable domain (outside the CDR3, taken from reference TRBV28 and TRBJ2-7): DVKVTQSSRYLVKRTGEKVFLECVQDMDHENMFWYRQDPGLGLRLIYFSYDVKMKEKGDIPEGYSVSREKKERFSLILESASTNQTSMYLCASSLSDNYEQYFGPGTRLTVT.

J is TRBJ2-5 and V is TRBV19, with 7 bases identical to TRBD2. The CDR3 covers 15 residues. After removal of 5 bases from V and 3 bases from J, the junction contained 9 bases not matched to a gene. Germline CDR1 is LNHDA and CDR2 is SQIVND (reference sequence). CDR3 DNA sequence: TGTGCCAGTAGTTCTAGCGGAGCCGCGAAAGAGACCCAGTACTTC. Protein product: CASSSSGAAKETQYF.